The 12 T cell receptor beta chains listed next were all sequenced from one sample in a study of CD8 T cells in ankylosing spondylitis. Each CDR3 protein is one row after TCRdb ran MiXCR on the 5' RACE reads. The profile covers approximately 340,000 distinct CDR3 sequences, with over 12% appearing a single time and about 1% taken by the ten largest. Material: blood, either unsorted or a sorted T cell fraction (not recorded which). The receptors were sampled from a male donor with ankylosing spondylitis or in good health (not recorded which).

This clonotype was seen just once. The J gene is TRBJ2-3, the V gene TRBV7-9; D uncertain. V gave up 1 base and J gave up 9 bases, with 11 bases separating them. The CDR3 consists of 13 residues. Germline assignment: CDR1 SEHNR and CDR2 FQNEAQ (reference sequence). The CDR3 DNA reads TGTGCCAGCAGCTTAGAGGGTAGCACGACGCAGTATTTT. Protein sequence: CASSLEGSTTQYF.

The gene calls are TRBV4-2 and TRBJ2-2, with D possibly matching TRBD2 (7 bases). Germline lookup yields CDR1 LGHNA and CDR2 YNFKEQ. CDR3 length equals 15 residues. The V and J ends lost 4 bases and 7 bases respectively, with 16 bases between them. Written as DNA, the CDR3 is TGTGCCAGCAGCCGGGGGGGCGGCGGGAGCGGGGAGCTGTTTTTT. It yields the protein CASSRGGGGSGELFF.

There are a few counts of this clonotype. The genes are TRBV20-1 and TRBJ2-1; no definite D call. The CDR3 is 12 amino acids. Germline V gene lookup returns CDR1 DFQATT and CDR2 SNEGSKA (reference sequence). Trimming shortened V by 3 bases and J by 8 bases, and 11 bases separated the two germline ends. In nucleotides, the CDR3 is TGCAGTGCTAGTATTGGGGATTATGAGCAGTTCTTC. Translation: CSASIGDYEQFF.

CDR3 sequence reads: CASSLGLAGGGYNEQFF. As DNA, the CDR3 is TGTGCCAGCAGCCTAGGACTAGCGGGAGGGGGGTACAATGAGCAGTTCTTC. The chain uses TRBV11-2 and TRBJ2-1; 15 bases align to TRBD2. Trimming took 5 bases from V and 4 from J; bases not matched to a gene: 6. Germline CDR1 reads SGHAT; CDR2 reads FQNNGV. The CDR3 has 17 amino acids.

The chain has TRBV5-1 and TRBJ2-5, with 11 bases fitting TRBD2. CDR1 and CDR2 (germline): SGHRS, YFSETQ. V shed 5 bases and J 5 bases; nucleotides not matched to a gene: 2. The length of the CDR3 is 13 residues. The CDR3 DNA reads TGCGCCAGCAGGACTAGCGGGACGGAGACCCAGTACTTC. Protein: CASRTSGTETQYF.

This clonotype was picked up a small number of times. The rearrangement uses TRBV5-6 and TRBJ2-3; D is undetermined. V was clipped by 4 bases and J by 5 bases, with 8 bases between them. This CDR3 region has 12 residues. Germline values: CDR1 SGHDT, CDR2 YYEEEE. The CDR3 DNA is TGTGCCAGCAGCCGGACCTTAGATACGCAGTATTTT. Its protein product is CASSRTLDTQYF.

At least ten counts were recorded for this clonotype. The CDR3 reads CASSPAFEQYF. CDR3 DNA sequence: TGTGCCAGCAGTCCGGCCTTCGAGCAGTACTTC. This sequence joins TRBV12-3 or TRBV12-4 and TRBJ2-7; D is uncertain. The CDR3 loop spans 11 amino acids. V lost 5 bases, J lost 6 bases, and 8 bases lay in between.

CDR3 amino acids: CASSLFSGANVLTF. The CDR3, as DNA: TGTGCCAGCAGTTTATTCTCTGGGGCCAACGTCCTGACTTTC. The rearrangement joins TRBV12-3 or TRBV12-4 to TRBJ2-6; D remains unclear. Trimming took 2 bases from V and 0 from J, leaving 2 bases between them. The CDR3 is 14 amino acids.

This clonotype came up once. The rearrangement links TRBV5-1 to TRBJ2-3; D is possibly TRBD2 (6 bases). The CDR3 has 14 residues. The germline CDR1 and CDR2 sequences are SGHRS and YFSETQ. V gave up 0 bases and J gave up 6 bases, with 11 bases separating them. This CDR3 reads CASSLAAGGDTQYF. For the CDR3, the DNA is TGCGCCAGCAGCTTGGCCGCCGGGGGTGATACGCAGTATTTT.

The genes are TRBV4-2 and TRBJ2-5; 10 bases are a match to TRBD2. The germline gives CDR1 LGHNA, CDR2 YNFKEQ. The CDR3 sequence is 19 residues long. Unmatched junction bases numbered 15, after V lost 2 bases and J lost 3 bases. CDR3 DNA sequence: TGTGCCAGCAGCCAACGGACTAGCGGAATCCCTCTGGCGGAAGAGACCCAGTACTTC. Amino acids: CASSQRTSGIPLAEETQYF.

The sample holds many counts of this clonotype. This rearrangement joins TRBV29-1 to TRBJ2-5; 13 bases are a match to TRBD2. The V gene end was trimmed by 6 bases and the J gene end by 1 base; junction bases not matched to a gene: 14. The CDR3 has 18 amino acids. Germline-derived CDR1 and CDR2 are SQVTM and ANQGSEA. The CDR3, as DNA: TGCAGCGTGCGACCGGGACTAGCGGGATTGGGTGGCCAAGAGACCCAGTACTTC. Protein: CSVRPGLAGLGGQETQYF.

In this sample, this clonotype turned up a few times. This rearrangement joins TRBV7-2 to TRBJ2-1; TRBD2 agrees at 7 bases. The CDR3 runs to 15 residues. Germline V gives CDR1 SGHTA, CDR2 FQGNSA. V was clipped by 4 bases and J by 0 bases; unmatched bases: 3. CDR3: CASSWDYSSYNEQFF. The CDR3 region has the DNA TGTGCCAGCAGCTGGGACTATAGCTCCTACAATGAGCAGTTCTTC. Full variable domain (remainder filled in from reference TRBV7-2 and TRBJ2-1): GAGVSQSPSNKVTEKGKDVELRCDPISGHTALYWYRQSLGQGLEFLIYFQGNSAPDKSGLPSDRFSAERTGGSVSTLTIQRTQQEDSAVYLCASSWDYSSYNEQFFGPGTRLTVL.